These 26 T cell receptor beta chains share one sample of origin, sequenced in a study of T cells in Graves' hyperthyroidism and ophthalmopathy. RNA transcripts yielded amplified TCR beta CDR3 regions. HTBI primers were employed in a first-round RT-PCR of the TCR CDR3. TCRdb reprocessed the multiplex PCR reads via MiXCR and lists one record per CDR3 protein. The table includes 210,000 or so distinct CDR3 sequences, 17% detected once. Sequencing was done on a sample of blood. The receptors were gathered from a man aged 50-60 years with Graves' hyperthyroidism.

This rearrangement joins TRBV6-2 or TRBV6-3 to TRBJ2-3, with 13 bases identical to TRBD2. In germline, CDR1 is MNHEY, CDR2 SVGEGT. J lost 5 bases, V lost 6 bases, and 8 bases had no gene match. The CDR3 spans 16 residues. The CDR3 DNA follows: TGTGCCAGCAGAATTCGACTAGCGGGAGGATTAGATACGCAGTATTTT. This gives the protein CASRIRLAGGLDTQYF.

This clonotype occurred once. The chain combines TRBV6-2 or TRBV6-3 with TRBJ1-5; D is uncertain. V was clipped by 6 bases and J by 2 bases, with 5 bases between them. This CDR3 contains 12 residues. CDR1 MNHEY and CDR2 SVGEGT come from the germline V gene. In DNA form, the CDR3 reads TGTGCCAGCAGGGTGGGCAATCAGCCCCAGCATTTT. It encodes CASRVGNQPQHF.

The chain has TRBV19 and TRBJ1-1; TRBD1 aligns across 7 bases. Trimming removed 2 bases from V and 6 bases from J; junction bases left unmatched: 6. Germline V gives CDR1 LNHDA, CDR2 SQIVND (reference sequence). The CDR3 totals 14 residues. Written as DNA, the CDR3 is TGTGCCAGTAGTATAACGACAGGGACCCCTGAAGCTTTCTTT. Protein: CASSITTGTPEAFF.

V is TRBV5-1 and J is TRBJ2-1; 11 positions match TRBD2. CDR3 length: 15 residues. The V segment lost 2 bases and the J segment 6 bases; nucleotides outside the gene matches: 4. In germline, CDR1 is SGHRS, CDR2 YFSETQ. The CDR3 DNA follows: TGCGCCAGCAGCTTAACTAGCGGGAGCCCCAATGAGCAGTTCTTC. Translated, it gives CASSLTSGSPNEQFF.

This clonotype was picked up a small number of times. V gene TRBV6-1 combines with J gene TRBJ1-6; D is possibly TRBD1 (5 bases). Trimming took off 6 bases at V and 10 bases at J, with 16 bases between the two ends. This CDR3 region has 14 residues. From germline, CDR1 is MNHNS and CDR2 SASEGT. This CDR3 is CASSEGTIQSPLHF. The CDR3 region has the DNA TGTGCCAGCAGCGAGGGGACGATACAGTCACCCCTCCACTTT.

This clonotype was picked up a small number of times. The chain employs TRBV7-8 and TRBJ1-5, with D unresolved. CDR3 length: 15 residues. Per the germline V gene, CDR1 is SGHVS and CDR2 is FQNEAQ. Trimming shortened V by 0 bases and J by 6 bases, and 12 bases separated the two germline ends. This CDR3 is CASSLARFQGQPQHF. The CDR3 DNA reads TGTGCCAGCAGCTTAGCCAGGTTCCAAGGTCAGCCCCAGCATTTT.

The chain uses TRBV5-1 and TRBJ2-1; D unclear. Trimming stripped 3 bases from V and 5 bases from J, with 21 bases between. CDR1 is SGHRS and CDR2 is YFSETQ in the germline V gene. This CDR3 is 17 amino acids long. This CDR3 is CASSSPPGYQQHNEQFF. The CDR3 DNA is TGCGCCAGCAGCTCACCCCCCGGCTACCAACAACACAATGAGCAGTTCTTC.

The chain couples TRBV7-9 to TRBJ1-5; unclear D gene. The CDR3 sequence is 15 residues long. Between the trimmed V and J ends, which lost 1 base and 9 bases, there was a span of 16 bases. Germline CDR1 is SEHNR and CDR2 is FQNEAQ (reference sequence). CDR3 amino acids: CASSLDRHSHGPQHF. In DNA, the CDR3 is TGTGCCAGCAGCTTAGACAGACACTCGCATGGGCCCCAGCATTTT.

Many counts were recorded for this clonotype. This chain joins TRBV28 and TRBJ2-5, with D perhaps being TRBD1 or TRBD2 (7 bases each). CDR3 length equals 14 residues. Looked up from germline, CDR1 is MDHEN and CDR2 is SYDVKM. Trimming shortened V by 6 bases and J by 6 bases, and 17 bases separated the two germline ends. CDR3 region: CASRTSGGAKTQYF. Written as DNA, the CDR3 is TGTGCCAGCAGAACTTCAGGGGGGGCTAAGACCCAGTACTTC.

The chain combines TRBV6-2 or TRBV6-3 with TRBJ2-7; 7 nucleotides line up with TRBD2. The germline V gene encodes CDR1 MNHEY and CDR2 SVGEGT. The CDR3 spans 15 residues. V shed 4 bases, J shed 1 base, and the junction held 7 bases outside the gene matches. Here the CDR3 DNA reads TGTGCCAGCAGTTCGCATGGGAGGGCTTCCTACGAGCAGTACTTC. Translated: CASSSHGRASYEQYF.

The V call is TRBV29-1, the J call TRBJ2-1; TRBD2 matches 9 bases. Per the germline V gene, CDR1 is SQVTM and CDR2 is ANQGSEA. After removal of 2 bases from V and 1 base from J, the junction contained 6 bases not matched to a gene. This CDR3 has 16 amino acids. The CDR3 is CSVEQWREGSYNEQFF. Here the CDR3 DNA reads TGCAGCGTTGAACAATGGCGGGAGGGATCCTACAATGAGCAGTTCTTC.

The chain combines TRBV6-1 with TRBJ2-1; D call uncertain. V was cut by 3 bases and J by 12 bases, with 9 bases left in between. The CDR3 extends over 11 amino acids. Germline values: CDR1 MNHNS, CDR2 SASEGT. The CDR3 coding sequence is TGTGCCAGCAGTGATGGACGAGCGCAGTTCTTC. Translating it yields CASSDGRAQFF.

This clonotype was seen a few times. V usage is TRBV9 and J usage is TRBJ1-5, with a tentative D call TRBD1 (5 bases). Germline loops: CDR1 SGDLS, CDR2 YYNGEE. CDR3 length: 18 amino acids. V was cut by 0 bases and J by 3 bases, with 19 bases left in between. The CDR3 nucleotides are TGTGCCAGCAGCGTAGCTACGTTGTCTCCGGGGGACAATCAGCCCCAGCATTTT. Its protein is CASSVATLSPGDNQPQHF.

This clonotype was counted many times. The chain uses TRBV5-1 and TRBJ1-2; TRBD1 matches at 11 bases. Trimming took 4 bases from V and 6 from J; bases not matched to a gene: 8. CDR3 length equals 15 residues. Germline CDR1 and CDR2: SGHRS and YFSETQ. CDR3 sequence (DNA): TGCGCCAGCAGCCCGGGCGGGACAGGGGGAGATGGCTACACCTTC. Amino acids: CASSPGGTGGDGYTF. Together with reference TRBV5-1 and TRBJ1-2, the CDR3 gives the full variable domain: KAGVTQTPRYLIKTRGQQVTLSCSPISGHRSVSWYQQTPGQGLQFLFEYFSETQRNKGNFPGRFSGRQFSNSRSEMNVSTLELGDSALYLCASSPGGTGGDGYTFGSGTRLTVV.

This clonotype was counted many times. The V and J genes are TRBV6-4 and TRBJ1-1; no firm D call. Trimming removed 5 bases from V and 11 bases from J, with 18 bases in between. The CDR3 is 13 amino acids. The germline CDR1 and CDR2 sequences are MRHNA and SNTAGT. This chain's CDR3 is CASSNHGNSRAFF. The CDR3 DNA is TGTGCCAGCAGTAACCATGGGAATTCCCGGGCTTTCTTT.

This clonotype was recorded a few times. This chain links TRBV6-1 with TRBJ1-3; D perhaps matches TRBD1 (6 bases). Trimming removed 5 bases from V and 4 bases from J, with 12 bases in between. The CDR3 loop spans 14 amino acids. Germline V gives CDR1 MNHNS, CDR2 SASEGT. This chain's CDR3 is CASSWGALGNTIYF. The CDR3 bases are TGTGCCAGCAGTTGGGGGGCTTTGGGAAACACCATATATTTT.

In nucleotides, the CDR3 is TGTGCCAGCGGGGGGCGGCAGGAGACCCAGTACTTC. Its protein product is CASGGRQETQYF. The chain joins TRBV2 to TRBJ2-5, with D perhaps TRBD1 or TRBD2 (6 bases each). Trimming pared 8 bases from V and 5 bases from J, leaving 12 bases between. This CDR3 is built from 12 residues. From germline, CDR1 is SNHLY and CDR2 FYNNEI. Complete variable domain (other parts from reference TRBV2 and TRBJ2-5): EPEVTQTPSHQVTQMGQEVILRCVPISNHLYFYWYRQILGQKVEFLVSFYNNEISEKSEIFDDQFSVERPDGSNFTLKIRSTKLEDSAMYFCASGGRQETQYFGPGTRLLVL.

Regarding this clonotype: A read error may be the cause here, since a much bigger clone is one base away. The rearrangement uses TRBV20-1 and TRBJ2-5; D might be TRBD1 (5 bases). Trimming cost V 1 base and J 2 bases, with 11 bases left between them. The CDR3 length is 14 residues. Germline V lookup: CDR1 DFQATT, CDR2 SNEGSKA (reference sequence). CDR3 bases: TGCAGTGCTAGAGTCGGAAGGGGACAAGAGACCCAGTACTTC. Translated, it gives CSARVGRGQETQYF.

This clonotype was recorded a few times. This chain uses TRBV4-1 with TRBJ1-1, with D possibly TRBD1 on 5 matching bases. Trimming left V 0 bases short and J 6 bases short, with 11 bases between. This CDR3 is built from 14 residues. Germline values: CDR1 MGHRA, CDR2 YSYEKL. CDR3 sequence: CASSQEAGMSEAFF. The CDR3 DNA reads as TGCGCCAGCAGCCAAGAGGCAGGGATGTCTGAAGCTTTCTTT.

This clonotype has just a few counts. The rearrangement uses TRBV4-1 and TRBJ2-5; TRBD2 agrees at 8 bases. This CDR3 has 17 amino acids. The germline gives CDR1 MGHRA, CDR2 YSYEKL. The junction had 10 bases not matched to a gene; V was cut back by 3 bases and J by 1 base. CDR3 DNA sequence: TGCGCCAGCAGCCAGGGGGGCGCGGGAGGCGCCCAAGAGACCCAGTACTTC. Protein: CASSQGGAGGAQETQYF.

The table lists this clonotype with a few counts. V is TRBV19 and J is TRBJ1-5, with a weak D call TRBD1 (5 bases). Trimming shortened V by 6 bases and J by 1 base, and 13 bases separated the two germline ends. CDR3 size: 15 residues. Per germline, CDR1 LNHDA and CDR2 SQIVND (reference sequence). DNA of the CDR3: TGTGCCAGTAGGGCGGCAGGGTTAAGCAATCAGCCCCAGCATTTT. Its translation is CASRAAGLSNQPQHF.

This clonotype was counted only a few times. The chain uses TRBV13 and TRBJ2-7; 9 bases agree with TRBD1. The CDR3 length is 17 residues. Germline CDR1 is PRHDT and CDR2 is FYEKMQ (reference sequence). The V segment lost 3 bases and the J segment 4 bases; nucleotides outside the gene matches: 13. The CDR3 region is CASSFQIATGGGYEQYF. The CDR3 nucleotides read TGTGCCAGCAGCTTCCAAATCGCGACAGGGGGGGGGTACGAGCAGTACTTC.

This clonotype was detected ten times or more. V is TRBV12-3 or TRBV12-4 and J is TRBJ2-1; a possible D gene is TRBD2 (7 bases). CDR3 size: 16 residues. Deletions cut 5 bases from V and 6 bases from J, with 20 bases between. The CDR3 loop reads CASSPNSGLGGNEQFF. In DNA form, the CDR3 reads TGTGCCAGCAGTCCAAACTCCGGACTAGGGGGCAATGAGCAGTTCTTC.

V usage is TRBV4-2 and J usage is TRBJ2-5; 9 nucleotides align to TRBD1. The CDR3 is 22 residues long. The V segment lost 1 base and the J segment 2 bases; nucleotides outside the gene matches: 23. Germline CDR1 LGHNA, CDR2 YNFKEQ. As DNA, the CDR3 is TGTGCCAGCAGCCAAGGAGCCATCTTCCAGTCCACGGACAGGGGAAGGCAAGAGACCCAGTACTTC. Translation gives CASSQGAIFQSTDRGRQETQYF.

This clonotype has just a few counts. V and J are TRBV20-1 and TRBJ1-2; D unclear. The germline V gene has CDR1 DFQATT and CDR2 SNEGSKA (reference sequence). The V end lost 2 bases, the J end lost 7 bases, and 14 bases lay between the germline ends. The CDR3 extends over 13 amino acids. CDR3 loop: CSARFLGFGGYTF. The CDR3 nucleotides are TGCAGTGCTAGATTCTTGGGGTTTGGTGGCTACACCTTC.

This clonotype was seen a handful of times. This chain connects TRBV4-3 to TRBJ2-1, with 8 positions matching TRBD1. V was clipped by 1 base and J by 4 bases; unmatched bases: 6. The CDR3 has 16 residues. Germline values: CDR1 LGHNA, CDR2 YSLEER. The CDR3 is CASSQGRGRGYNEQFF. CDR3 DNA sequence: TGCGCCAGCAGCCAAGGCAGGGGGCGCGGGTACAATGAGCAGTTCTTC.